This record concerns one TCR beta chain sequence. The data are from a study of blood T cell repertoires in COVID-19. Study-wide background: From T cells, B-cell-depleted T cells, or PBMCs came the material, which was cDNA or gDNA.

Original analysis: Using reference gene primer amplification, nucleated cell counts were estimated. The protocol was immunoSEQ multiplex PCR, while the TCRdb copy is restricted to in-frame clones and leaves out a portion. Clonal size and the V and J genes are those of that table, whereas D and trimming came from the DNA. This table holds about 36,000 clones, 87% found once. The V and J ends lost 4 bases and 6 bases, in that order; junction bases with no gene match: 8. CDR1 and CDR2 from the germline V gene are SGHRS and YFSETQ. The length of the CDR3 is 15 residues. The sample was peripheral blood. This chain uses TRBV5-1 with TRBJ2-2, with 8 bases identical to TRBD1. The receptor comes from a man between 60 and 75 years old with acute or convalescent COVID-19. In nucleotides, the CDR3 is TGCGCCAGCAGCCCCCAGGGGGCGGTCCCCGGGGAGCTGTTTTTT. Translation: CASSPQGAVPGELFF.